These 29 T cell receptor beta chains were sequenced from one sample in a study of T cells in Graves' hyperthyroidism and ophthalmopathy. RNA transcripts were the template for amplifying TCR beta CDR3 regions. TCR CDR3 underwent first-round RT-PCR with the HTBI primer set. MiXCR, applied by TCRdb to the multiplex PCR reads, yields one record per CDR3 protein. The repertoire holds hundreds of thousands of distinct CDR3 sequences, around 15% seen once, with approximately 10% in the top ten. The sample comprised blood. These receptors originate from a woman aged 18-35 years with Graves' hyperthyroidism.

This clonotype was seen repeatedly, ten times or more. This rearrangement joins TRBV15 to TRBJ2-2; D possibly corresponds to TRBD1 (5 bases). V was pared by 0 bases and J by 7 bases, with 9 bases between. This CDR3 has 14 amino acids. From germline, CDR1 is LNHNV and CDR2 YYDKDF (reference sequence). CDR3 amino acids: CATSRDIGDGELFF. As DNA, the CDR3 is TGTGCCACCAGCAGAGATATAGGGGACGGGGAGCTGTTTTTT.

This clonotype was detected a few times. The junction shows a germline mismatch at one end, possibly a read error. This chain links TRBV27 with TRBJ2-7, with TRBD1 matching 8 bases. In germline, CDR1 is MNHEY, CDR2 SMNVEV (reference sequence). The CDR3 runs 15 residues. In DNA form, the CDR3 reads TGTGCCAGCAGTTTATCGGACAGGGCGGCCTACGGGCAGTACTTC. Amino acid sequence: CASSLSDRAAYGQYF.

This clonotype was observed many times. J is TRBJ2-3 and V is TRBV3-1, with D perhaps matching TRBD2 (6 bases). The ends were cut back, 0 bases at V and 1 base at J, with 14 bases in the middle. Germline values: CDR1 LGHDT, CDR2 YNNKEL (reference sequence). The CDR3 is 17 amino acids. CDR3 nucleotide sequence: TGTGCCAGCAGCCAAGATGCGACTAGGGAGGGCACAGATACGCAGTATTTT. Amino acids: CASSQDATREGTDTQYF.

This clonotype was observed a few times. The chain joins TRBV6-1 to TRBJ2-3; unclear D gene. The CDR3 sequence is 15 residues long. Trimming took 5 bases from V and 0 from J, leaving 12 bases between them. The germline gives CDR1 MNHNS, CDR2 SASEGT. The CDR3 is CASSYRYGSTDTQYF. The DNA of the CDR3 is TGTGCCAGCAGTTATAGGTACGGGAGCACAGATACGCAGTATTTT.

This clonotype was detected ten times or more. V gene TRBV7-3 combines with J gene TRBJ2-3; D not resolved. CDR3 length equals 14 residues. V lost 2 bases and J lost 2, with 8 bases in between. CDR1 is SGHTA and CDR2 is FQGTGA in the germline V gene. CDR3: CASSLGLPTDTQYF. In DNA, the CDR3 is TGTGCCAGCAGCTTAGGCCTTCCCACAGATACGCAGTATTTT. The variable domain in full, completed from reference TRBV7-3 and TRBJ2-3, reads GAGVSQTPSNKVTEKGKYVELRCDPISGHTALYWYRQSLGQGPEFLIYFQGTGAADDSGLPNDRFFAVRPEGSVSTLKIQRTERGDSAVYLCASSLGLPTDTQYFGPGTRLTVL.

V gene TRBV12-3 or TRBV12-4 combines with J gene TRBJ1-1; the D gene is possibly TRBD1 (6 bases). The germline V and J ends were trimmed by 0 bases and 2 bases, with 10 bases remaining between them. This CDR3 contains 15 residues. The CDR3 nucleotides read TGTGCCAGCAGTTTAGCCGGACAGTTAAACACTGAAGCTTTCTTT. Protein product: CASSLAGQLNTEAFF.

This clonotype has at least ten counts. The rearrangement uses TRBV11-2 and TRBJ2-3; no firm D call. Germline values: CDR1 SGHAT, CDR2 FQNNGV. The CDR3 spans 16 residues. The V end was cut by 0 bases, the J end by 2 bases, with 12 bases between. Here the CDR3 DNA reads TGTGCCAGCAGCTTAGATGGCGTAGGGAACACAGATACGCAGTATTTT. Translation gives CASSLDGVGNTDTQYF.

The rearrangement joins TRBV2 to TRBJ2-7; TRBD1 is a possible D gene (6 bases). This CDR3 has 16 residues. Per the germline V gene, CDR1 is SNHLY and CDR2 is FYNNEI. Trimming stripped 8 bases from V and 1 base from J, with 21 bases between. DNA of the CDR3: TGTGCCAGCGTTTCTCTGCCATGGACAGATTCCTACGAGCAGTACTTC. Encoded protein: CASVSLPWTDSYEQYF. The full variable domain, in which reference TRBV2 and TRBJ2-7 provide the parts outside the CDR3, is EPEVTQTPSHQVTQMGQEVILRCVPISNHLYFYWYRQILGQKVEFLVSFYNNEISEKSEIFDDQFSVERPDGSNFTLKIRSTKLEDSAMYFCASVSLPWTDSYEQYFGPGTRLTVT.

This clonotype showed up many times. The J gene is TRBJ1-1, the V gene TRBV3-1, with D perhaps matching TRBD1 (5 bases). The CDR3 covers 15 residues. V was pared by 1 base and J by 5 bases, with 14 bases between. The germline CDR1 and CDR2 sequences are LGHDT and YNNKEL (reference sequence). The CDR3 sequence: CASSQVGQGGTEAFF. The CDR3 DNA follows: TGTGCCAGCAGCCAAGTGGGCCAGGGCGGAACTGAAGCTTTCTTT.

This clonotype was counted ten times or more. The V call is TRBV6-2 or TRBV6-3, the J call TRBJ1-5; TRBD1 matches 10 bases. CDR3 length: 18 residues. The germline V gene has CDR1 MNHEY and CDR2 SVGEGT. Trimming at V came to 7 bases and at J to 7 bases, leaving 19 bases not matched to a gene. The CDR3: CASTLHAPGTGEEQPQHF. DNA for the CDR3: TGTGCCAGCACCCTACACGCCCCCGGGACAGGGGAGGAACAGCCCCAGCATTTT.

This chain uses TRBV6-2 or TRBV6-3 with TRBJ2-5; 7 nucleotides align to TRBD1. The CDR3 loop spans 13 amino acids. Losses at the gene ends were 6 bases for V and 5 bases for J; bases not matched to a gene: 6. The germline V gene has CDR1 MNHEY and CDR2 SVGEGT. CDR3 region: CASRTTGLETQYF. In DNA, the CDR3 is TGTGCCAGCAGGACGACAGGGTTGGAGACCCAGTACTTC.

Regarding this clonotype: This may arise from a read error, as a much more abundant clone is one base away. J is TRBJ2-7 and V is TRBV7-3; either TRBD1 or TRBD2 may fit D (5 bases each). The V end was cut by 5 bases, the J end by 7 bases, with 18 bases between. This CDR3 is built from 14 residues. Per the germline V gene, CDR1 is SGHTA and CDR2 is FQGTGA. CDR3 region: CASSPSRDGDEQYF. The DNA for the CDR3 is TGTGCCAGCAGCCCCAGTAGGGACGGTGATGAGCAGTACTTC.

This chain uses TRBV6-1 with TRBJ2-1, with D maybe TRBD2 (5 bases). Germline CDR1 and CDR2: MNHNS and SASEGT. The CDR3 consists of 20 residues. Between the trimmed V and J ends, which lost 7 bases and 0 bases, there was a span of 28 bases. The CDR3 DNA reads TGTGCCAGCACCCGAAAGGAAGCGGTTTTGGGTAGGGACTCCTACAATGAGCAGTTCTTC. Its translation is CASTRKEAVLGRDSYNEQFF.

This clonotype was detected only a few times. This clone may be a read error of a much larger clone one base away. This rearrangement joins TRBV28 to TRBJ2-1, with 12 bases identical to TRBD2. This CDR3 spans 16 amino acids. V trimming: 5 bases; J trimming: 5 bases; junction bases outside the gene matches: 7. Looked up from germline, CDR1 is MDHEN and CDR2 is SYDVKM. For the CDR3, the DNA is TGTGCCAGCAGTCCTTGGACTAGCGGGATAGACAATGAGCAGTTCTTC. Protein sequence: CASSPWTSGIDNEQFF.

This clonotype was detected a few times. At one of its ends the junction is not consistent with the germline gene, which may arise from a read error. The chain combines TRBV12-3 or TRBV12-4 with TRBJ2-1, with D tentatively TRBD2 (6 bases). CDR3 length: 15 amino acids. This chain's CDR3 is CASRDGSNSYNGQFF. The CDR3 DNA reads as TGTGCCAGCAGGGACGGGAGTAACTCCTACAATGGGCAGTTCTTC.

This clonotype was recorded many times. The chain carries TRBV5-1 and TRBJ1-1; no firm D call. The CDR3 has 14 residues. Germline V lookup: CDR1 SGHRS, CDR2 YFSETQ. V shed 0 bases and J shed 7 bases, with 13 bases lying between them. The CDR3 DNA sequence: TGCGCCAGCAGCTTGGCGGATGCGTTGGATGAAGCTTTCTTT. As protein: CASSLADALDEAFF.

This clonotype appeared many times. This chain links TRBV6-1 with TRBJ2-1; maybe TRBD2 (6 bases). The V gene's germline CDR1 is MNHNS and CDR2 SASEGT. The CDR3 loop spans 16 amino acids. The V and J ends lost 6 bases and 0 bases respectively, with 15 bases between them. For the CDR3, the DNA is TGTGCCAGCAGGACTACCCGCGGGACCTCCTACAATGAGCAGTTCTTC. Amino acids: CASRTTRGTSYNEQFF.

J is TRBJ1-1 and V is TRBV20-1; D is undetermined. This CDR3 comprises 14 residues. Germline V gene sequence: CDR1 DFQATT, CDR2 SNEGSKA (reference sequence). Trimming cost V 1 base and J 0 bases, with 9 bases left between them. The CDR3 region is CSARGEELNTEAFF. The CDR3 DNA reads as TGCAGTGCTAGAGGGGAAGAGTTGAACACTGAAGCTTTCTTT.

This clonotype was picked up a small number of times. This chain uses TRBV6-2 or TRBV6-3 with TRBJ2-1; D might be TRBD1 (7 bases). The germline gives CDR1 MNHEY, CDR2 SVGEGT. Deletions cut 7 bases from V and 0 bases from J, with 13 bases between. This CDR3 has 15 amino acids. This chain's CDR3 is CASKRRDSSYNEQFF. CDR3 in DNA: TGTGCCAGCAAGAGGCGGGACAGCTCCTACAATGAGCAGTTCTTC.

The gene calls are TRBV2 and TRBJ2-7, with 11 positions matching TRBD2. With 10 bases clipped from V and 3 bases from J, the junction kept 2 bases outside the gene matches. The CDR3 consists of 12 residues. Germline V gene sequence: CDR1 SNHLY, CDR2 FYNNEI. CDR3 in DNA: TGTGCCAAGACTAGCGGGAACTACGAGCAGTACTTC. Translated: CAKTSGNYEQYF.

The CDR3 loop reads CASSGTSGRDEQYF. In nucleotides, the CDR3 is TGTGCCAGCAGCGGGACTAGCGGGAGGGACGAGCAGTACTTC. The chain combines TRBV13 with TRBJ2-7; 16 nucleotides align to TRBD2. Germline assignment: CDR1 PRHDT and CDR2 FYEKMQ (reference sequence). The V gene end was trimmed by 5 bases and the J gene end by 5 bases; junction bases not matched to a gene: 0. CDR3 length: 14 amino acids.

Many counts were recorded for this clonotype. The CDR3, as DNA: TGTGCCAGCAGCTCCGCGAGAGGAGATACGCAGTATTTT. The encoded protein is CASSSARGDTQYF. The chain is built from TRBV7-3 and TRBJ2-3; D remains unclear. The CDR3 has 13 residues. V lost 4 bases and J 5 bases, leaving 10 bases between the germline ends. CDR1 and CDR2 (germline): SGHTA, FQGTGA.

In its sample, this clonotype was seen a few times. This rearrangement joins TRBV12-3 or TRBV12-4 to TRBJ2-2; 11 positions agree with TRBD2. The CDR3 has 16 residues. V dropped 11 bases and J dropped 4; count of bases not matched to a gene: 12. The DNA of the CDR3 is TGTGCCCTTAAAGAGGGACTAGCGGAGGGCACCGGGGAGCTGTTTTTT. Its translation: CALKEGLAEGTGELFF.

This clonotype was counted many times. Written as DNA, the CDR3 is TGTGCCTGGAGTGAGATTATGAACACTGAAGCTTTCTTT. It specifies CAWSEIMNTEAFF. The chain uses TRBV30 and TRBJ1-1; D remains unclear. The ends were cut back, 1 base at V and 0 bases at J, with 6 bases in the middle. The germline CDR1 and CDR2 sequences are GTSNPN and SVGIG (reference sequence). The CDR3 totals 13 residues.

V is TRBV27 and J is TRBJ2-4; D possibly uses TRBD1 or TRBD2 (5 bases each). This CDR3 region has 13 residues. Trimming left V 6 bases short and J 6 bases short, with 12 bases between. In germline, CDR1 is MNHEY, CDR2 SMNVEV (reference sequence). The CDR3 nucleotides are TGTGCCAGCAGCCGGGACCTCCGAAACATTCAGTACTTC. It is translated as CASSRDLRNIQYF.

The chain carries TRBV20-1 and TRBJ2-3, with 9 nucleotides matching TRBD2. This CDR3 contains 13 residues. Germline V gives CDR1 DFQATT, CDR2 SNEGSKA (reference sequence). V dropped 6 bases and J dropped 5; count of bases not matched to a gene: 6. The CDR3 DNA reads as TGCAGTGCCATAGCGGGAGTGAAAGATACGCAGTATTTT. It encodes CSAIAGVKDTQYF.

J is TRBJ1-5 and V is TRBV6-1; unclear D gene. In germline, CDR1 is MNHNS, CDR2 SASEGT. Trimming removed 7 bases at V and 2 bases at J, with 18 bases between. The CDR3 runs to 16 residues. The CDR3 here is CASTQLSVGGNQPQHF. The CDR3 region has the DNA TGTGCCAGCACTCAATTGAGTGTCGGTGGCAATCAGCCCCAGCATTTT.

This clonotype was detected only a few times. CDR3 in amino acids: CASSYGTGGAETQYF. In DNA, the CDR3 is TGTGCCAGCAGTTACGGGACAGGGGGCGCCGAGACGCAGTATTTT. The rearrangement uses TRBV6-5 and TRBJ2-3; 12 bases align to TRBD1. Trimming removed 2 bases from V and 9 bases from J; junction bases left unmatched: 6. This CDR3 comprises 15 residues. Germline loops: CDR1 MNHEY, CDR2 SVGAGI.

This clonotype showed up many times. CDR3 in DNA: TGCAGTGCCCCAGCGGCCCTCTACGAGCAGTACTTC. Its translation is CSAPAALYEQYF. The J gene is TRBJ2-7, the V gene TRBV20-1; a possible D gene is TRBD2 (5 bases). V gave up 6 bases and J gave up 3 bases, with 12 bases separating them. Looked up from germline, CDR1 is DFQATT and CDR2 is SNEGSKA (reference sequence). The CDR3 is 12 residues long.